This TCR beta chain appears in the sequencing data of a study of blood T cell repertoires in COVID-19. Overall study context: The study drew acute and convalescent COVID-19 samples from the United States, Italy and Spain. Sample material is recorded as cDNA or gDNA derived from T cells, B-cell-depleted T cells, or PBMCs.

There are 13 residues in the CDR3. V shed 11 bases and J 5 bases; nucleotides not matched to a gene: 9. Looked up from germline, CDR1 is ENHRY and CDR2 is SYGVKD. TCRdb's table, derived via immunoSEQ multiplex PCR, lists solely in-frame clones and lacks some. This sample has hundreds of thousands of clones, with roughly 90% found just once. This study enrolled people aged 18 to 89 from under 25 US geographic areas. Participants were placed into cohorts based on the clinical history they reported. This clone has just one count. The TCR sequence derives from a woman in her twenties or thirties with acute COVID-19. The rearrangement joins TRBV10-3 to TRBJ1-1; 9 nucleotides line up with TRBD1. The sequenced sample was PBMCs or T cells enriched from blood (not recorded which). In nucleotides, the CDR3 is TGTGCCTCTAAACAGGGGGCAGGGACTGAAGCTTTCTTT. Translation gives CASKQGAGTEAFF.